This TCR beta chain appears in the sequencing data of a study of beta chain features in type 1 diabetes. CDR1 SGHRS and CDR2 YFSETQ come from the germline V gene. This CDR3 spans 16 amino acids. The J segment lost 0 bases and the V segment lost 4 bases, leaving 1 base of the junction unmatched. Sorting that relied on CD45RO/CCR7/CD25/CD127/CD95/CD27 yielded CD4+ naive, central memory, regulatory and stem cell-like memory cells. What was sequenced were expressed TCRB transcripts, since all of the isolated RNA had been reverse transcribed. The protocol was immunoSEQ multiplex PCR, while the TCRdb copy is restricted to in-frame clones and leaves out a portion. Here the sample spans 970,000 or so clones, under 20% being singletons.

The rearrangement joins TRBV5-1 to TRBJ2-2; 12 bases match TRBD2. Input material: naive CD4+ T cells from blood. The origin of this receptor is a woman in her late teens or twenties in good health. This CDR3 reads CASSRTSGTNTGELFF. CDR3 nucleotide sequence: TGCGCCAGCAGCCGGACTAGCGGGACGAACACCGGGGAGCTGTTTTTT. Together with reference TRBV5-1 and TRBJ2-2, the CDR3 gives the full variable domain: KAGVTQTPRYLIKTRGQQVTLSCSPISGHRSVSWYQQTPGQGLQFLFEYFSETQRNKGNFPGRFSGRQFSNSRSEMNVSTLELGDSALYLCASSRTSGTNTGELFFGEGSRLTVL.